The 26 T cell receptor beta chains below were found in one sample sequenced in a study of tumor-infiltrating lymphocytes in primary liver carcinoma. Extraction of RNA together with DNA used about 17-31 mg of unsorted bulk tissue. The template, around 540 ng total RNA, yielded TCR beta cDNA made with a constant-region primer. Each TCR beta library was derived from three nested multiplex PCR rounds that employed slightly modified ARM-PCR. The two initial PCR rounds, roughly 11 cycles each, used TRBV1-TRBV30 forward and C-beta reverse primers. TCRdb reprocessed the multiplex PCR reads with MiXCR, giving one entry per CDR3 protein. Among roughly 120,000 distinct CDR3 sequences, around 65% were seen once, and the ten largest hold roughly 7.3%. The specimen sequenced was tumor-adjacent normal liver tissue. The receptors come from a woman aged 55-70 years with primary liver carcinoma and hepatitis B virus infection.

As to this clonotype: It is likely a read error, because the conserved phenylalanine at the end of the CDR3 is missing. The chain has TRBV28 and TRBJ1-2, with D unclear. This CDR3 region has 14 residues. Germline V CDR1 and CDR2: MDHEN, SYDVKM. CDR3 in amino acids: CASSLLNKNYGYTS. CDR3 sequence (DNA): TGTGCTAGCAGTTTACTCAACAAGAACTATGGCTACACCTCC.

Concerning this clonotype: At one end the junction does not follow the germline gene, possibly because of a read error. The rearrangement uses TRBV6-1 and TRBJ2-1; 11 bases line up with TRBD2. This CDR3 region has 15 residues. Per the germline V gene, CDR1 is MNHNS and CDR2 is SASEGT. This chain's CDR3 is CASSETSGSQNEQFF. In DNA, the CDR3 is TGCGCCAGCAGTGAAACTAGCGGGAGCCAAAATGAGCAGTTCTTC.

CDR3 amino acids: CASTAGGPRARELFF. The CDR3 region has the DNA TGTGCCAGCACCGCGGGAGGGCCGCGGGCCAGGGAGCTGTTTTTT. The J gene is TRBJ2-2, the V gene TRBV28, with TRBD2 matching 9 bases. CDR1 and CDR2 (germline): MDHEN, SYDVKM. V lost 7 bases and J lost 9; bases outside the gene matches: 12. The CDR3 runs 15 residues.

A word on this clonotype: It may be a read error: a sequence one base away is much more abundant. The chain uses TRBV6-6 and TRBJ2-1, with 9 positions matching TRBD1. The CDR3 spans 15 residues. The germline gives CDR1 MNHNY, CDR2 SVGAGI (reference sequence). The CDR3 DNA sequence: TGTGTCAGCAGATTTACAGGGGGCGGCAGAAATGAGCAGTTCTTC. This codes for CVSRFTGGGRNEQFF.

This chain uses TRBV12-3 or TRBV12-4 with TRBJ2-1; D perhaps matches TRBD2 (6 bases). Trimming shortened V by 6 bases and J by 3 bases, and 18 bases separated the two germline ends. The CDR3 length is 16 residues. The CDR3 nucleotides read TGTGCCAGCAGCTCAGTGGTGCATAGCGGCTACAATGAGCAGTTCTTC. Protein: CASSSVVHSGYNEQFF.

The chain employs TRBV6-1 and TRBJ2-2, with D maybe TRBD2 (5 bases). The germline CDR1 and CDR2 sequences are MNHNS and SASEGT. The CDR3 loop spans 15 amino acids. Trimming stripped 1 base from V and 15 bases from J, with 21 bases between. The CDR3 bases are TGTGCCAGCAGTGAAGGGGATCTGTACACCGGGAAGTTGTTTTTT. Translating it yields CASSEGDLYTGKLFF.

This clonotype was detected a few times. The chain is built from TRBV11-2 and TRBJ2-7; no reliable D call. The germline CDR1 and CDR2 sequences are SGHAT and FQNNGV. The CDR3 has 12 residues. The V and J ends lost 6 bases and 4 bases respectively, with 10 bases between them. The CDR3 DNA follows: TGTGCCAGCAGTTTGATCACGTACGAGCAGTACTTC. Its translation is CASSLITYEQYF.

About this clonotype itself: One junction end does not reproduce the germline sequence, and a read error may be involved. The chain employs TRBV20-1 and TRBJ2-7, with 13 bases matching TRBD2. CDR1 and CDR2 from the germline V gene are DFQATT and SNEGSKA (reference sequence). The CDR3 contains 15 residues. CDR3 sequence (DNA): TGCAGTACTAGAGCCGGGACTAGCGGGGACTACAAGCAGTACTTC. Its translation: CSTRAGTSGDYKQYF.

This clonotype was recorded at least ten times. The J gene is TRBJ2-7, the V gene TRBV14; D not resolved. V dropped 0 bases and J dropped 9 bases, with 18 bases sitting between them. Per germline, CDR1 SGHDN and CDR2 FVKESK. This CDR3 comprises 15 residues. The CDR3 bases are TGTGCCAGCAGCCAAGAAGGGATACGCGGTACGAGGCAGTACTTC. Amino acid sequence: CASSQEGIRGTRQYF.

A word on this clonotype: The junction does not match germline at one end; this may be a read error. Here the CDR3 reads CASSRDRLGNQPHHF. The DNA for the CDR3 is TGTGCCAGCAGTCGCGATAGGTTAGGCAATCAGCCCCACCATTTT. The chain recombines TRBV28 with TRBJ1-5; D gene unclear. Germline assignment: CDR1 MDHEN and CDR2 SYDVKM. The CDR3 contains 15 residues.

The chain links TRBV30 to TRBJ2-5; no firm D call. V lost 4 bases to trimming and J lost 7 bases, with 22 bases between them. The CDR3 loop spans 15 amino acids. Germline V gene lookup returns CDR1 GTSNPN and CDR2 SVGIG (reference sequence). The DNA of the CDR3 is TGTGCCTGGAAGGTCTTTGGCGCGGCCCTAGGGACCCAGTACTTC. This translates into CAWKVFGAALGTQYF.

Worth noting for this clonotype: Mismatch with germline at one junction end may stem from a read error. The chain uses TRBV19 and TRBJ2-1; 12 nucleotides agree with TRBD2. Germline-derived CDR1 and CDR2 are LNHDA and SQIVND (reference sequence). This CDR3 contains 16 residues. DNA of the CDR3: TGTGCCAGTAGTATAAGACTAGCGGGGGCCTACAATGAGCAGTTTTTC. Residues: CASSIRLAGAYNEQFF.

The chain couples TRBV4-2 to TRBJ2-3; 7 bases agree with TRBD2. With 1 base clipped from V and 0 bases from J, the junction kept 7 bases outside the gene matches. Germline CDR1 reads LGHNA; CDR2 reads YNFKEQ. The CDR3 sequence is 17 residues long. CDR3 sequence reads: CASSQVTSSTSTDTQYF. Written as DNA, the CDR3 is TGTGCCAGCAGCCAAGTGACTAGCAGCACTAGCACAGATACGCAGTATTTT.

About this clonotype itself: One base away lies a much larger clone, so this may be a sequencing read error. The chain has TRBV28 and TRBJ2-5, with 8 bases identical to TRBD2. The V gene's germline CDR1 is MDHEN and CDR2 SYDVKM. The CDR3 spans 15 residues. Unmatched junction bases numbered 7, after V lost 4 bases and J lost 3 bases. Here the CDR3 reads CASSWGGLVKETQYF. The CDR3 DNA follows: TGTGCCAGCAGTTGGGGGGGACTAGTCAAAGAGACCCAGTACTTC.

To note about this clonotype: A much larger clone lies a single base off, so this may be a read error. The chain combines TRBV5-4 with TRBJ2-2; D gene unclear. The CDR3 extends over 12 amino acids. Germline CDR1 is SGHNT and CDR2 is YYREEE (reference sequence). The CDR3 DNA follows: TGTGCCGGCAGCTTGTATGCCGGGGAGCTGTTTTTT. Translating gives CAGSLYAGELFF.

This clonotype has a count of ten or more. This sequence joins TRBV12-3 or TRBV12-4 and TRBJ1-5; D is unclear. The CDR3 runs to 14 residues. V lost 6 bases to trimming and J lost 0 bases, with 9 bases between them. The CDR3 DNA sequence: TGTGCCAGCAGGGGCGTTTATAGCAATCAGCCCCAGCATTTT. Protein product: CASRGVYSNQPQHF.

Concerning this clonotype itself: The missing conserved phenylalanine or tryptophan at the end of this CDR3 makes a read error likely. The chain uses TRBV2 and TRBJ2-2; D is unclear. This CDR3 is 14 amino acids long. Germline V CDR1 and CDR2: SNHLY, FYNNEI. This CDR3 is CASGIGYNTWELFS. CDR3 coding DNA: TGTGCCAGCGGGATCGGATACAACACCTGGGAGCTGTTTTCT.

As concerns this clonotype: One end of the junction does not line up with germline, which may come from a read error. J is TRBJ1-1 and V is TRBV28; no clear D gene. The CDR3 length is 11 residues. The germline CDR1 and CDR2 sequences are MDHEN and SYDVKM. CDR3 DNA sequence: TGTACCAGCAGTTTAAGTGCTGAAGCTTTCTTT. Residues: CTSSLSAEAFF.

A remark on this clonotype: An end of the junction does not agree with germline; a read error may underlie this. The chain links TRBV11-2 to TRBJ2-5; D unclear. Germline lookup yields CDR1 SGHAT and CDR2 FQNNGV. The CDR3 extends over 13 amino acids. DNA of the CDR3: TGTGCCAACAGCTTAGAACCTAAGGGGACCCAGTACTTC. It encodes CANSLEPKGTQYF.

This clonotype was counted a single time. This chain joins TRBV6-1 and TRBJ2-1, with D perhaps being TRBD1 or TRBD2 (5 bases each). The length of the CDR3 is 13 residues. Germline V lookup: CDR1 MNHNS, CDR2 SASEGT. V dropped 3 bases and J dropped 16 bases, with 19 bases sitting between them. CDR3 sequence reads: CASSDRVGGERFF. In DNA form, the CDR3 reads TGTGCCAGCAGTGACCGGGTTGGGGGTGAGCGCTTCTTC.

About this clonotype itself: A much larger clone differs by one base, so this may be a read error. V usage is TRBV5-6 and J usage is TRBJ1-5; D is perhaps TRBD1 (5 bases). The germline gives CDR1 SGHDT, CDR2 YYEEEE. This CDR3 has 17 residues. The CDR3 sequence is CANSFGATGGKRGKTHF. CDR3 coding DNA: TGTGCCAACAGCTTTGGGGCGACGGGGGGGAAAAGGGGTAAAACGCATTTT.

About this clonotype itself: A much larger clonotype is one base distant, so this may be a read error. The J gene is TRBJ2-7, the V gene TRBV21-1; the table's D gene call, TRBD2, was not cross checked with the DNA. TRBV21-1 represents a pseudogene. This CDR3 spans 17 amino acids. As DNA, the CDR3 is TGTGCCAGCAGCAAAGAAGGCATGCCTAGCGGGAGGTACGAGCAGTACTTC. Protein sequence: CASSKEGMPSGRYEQYF.

CDR3 nucleotides: TGTGCCAGCAGCCAAGGACTAGCGGGAATTTCCTACGAGCAGTACTTC. Its translation: CASSQGLAGISYEQYF. V gene TRBV27 combines with J gene TRBJ2-7, with TRBD2 matching 12 bases. CDR1 is MNHEY and CDR2 is SMNVEV in the germline V gene (reference sequence). This CDR3 region has 16 residues. Trimming took 6 bases from V and 1 from J; bases not matched to a gene: 7.

The chain joins TRBV29-1 to TRBJ2-7, with D unclear. V was shortened by 1 base and J by 2 bases, with 9 bases between the two germline ends. Germline V gene lookup returns CDR1 SQVTM and CDR2 ANQGSEA. The CDR3 is 13 amino acids. CDR3 region: CSVEVQVTYEQYF. The CDR3 DNA follows: TGCAGCGTTGAAGTGCAGGTGACCTACGAGCAGTACTTC.

There are a few counts of this clonotype. This sequence may be a read error, since a much larger clone differs from it by one base. V usage is TRBV11-2 and J usage is TRBJ2-7, with TRBD1 matching over 7 bases. CDR3 length equals 15 residues. The germline V gene encodes CDR1 SGHAT and CDR2 FQNNGV. The CDR3 loop reads CASSLEQGTLYEQHF. The CDR3 nucleotides are TGTGCCAGCAGCTTAGAACAGGGGACCCTCTACGAGCAGCACTTC.

As to this clonotype: A read error may account for a junction end that differs from germline. CDR3 bases: TGCGCCAGCGGCCAAGTCTTGACGGACCAGCCTCAGCATTTT. Amino acid sequence: CASGQVLTDQPQHF. The chain uses TRBV4-1 and TRBJ1-5; D not resolved. Germline V gene sequence: CDR1 MGHRA, CDR2 YSYEKL. The CDR3 extends over 14 amino acids.